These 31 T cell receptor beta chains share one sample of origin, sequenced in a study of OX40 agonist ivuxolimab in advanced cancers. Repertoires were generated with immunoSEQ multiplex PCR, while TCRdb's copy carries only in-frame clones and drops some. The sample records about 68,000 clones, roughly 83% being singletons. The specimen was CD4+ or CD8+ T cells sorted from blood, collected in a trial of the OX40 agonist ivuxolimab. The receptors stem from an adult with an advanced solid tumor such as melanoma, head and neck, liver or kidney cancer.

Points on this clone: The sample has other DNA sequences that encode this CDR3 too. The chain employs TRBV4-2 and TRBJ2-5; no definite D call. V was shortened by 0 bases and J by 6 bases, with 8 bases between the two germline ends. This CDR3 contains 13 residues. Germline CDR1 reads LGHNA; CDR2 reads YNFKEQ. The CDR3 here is CASSQDLSQTQYF. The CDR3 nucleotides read TGTGCCAGCAGCCAAGATCTCTCCCAGACCCAGTACTTC.

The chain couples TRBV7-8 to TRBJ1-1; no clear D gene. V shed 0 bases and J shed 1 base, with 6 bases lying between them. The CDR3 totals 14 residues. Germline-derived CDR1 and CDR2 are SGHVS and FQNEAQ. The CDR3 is CASSLAGSNTEAFF. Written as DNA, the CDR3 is TGTGCCAGCAGCTTAGCCGGTTCGAACACTGAAGCTTTCTTT.

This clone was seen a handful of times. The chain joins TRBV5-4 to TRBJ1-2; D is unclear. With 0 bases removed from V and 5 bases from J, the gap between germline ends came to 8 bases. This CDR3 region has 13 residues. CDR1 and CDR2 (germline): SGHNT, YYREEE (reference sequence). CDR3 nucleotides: TGTGCCAGCAGCTTGGGTCTACCGTATGGCTACACCTTC. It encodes CASSLGLPYGYTF. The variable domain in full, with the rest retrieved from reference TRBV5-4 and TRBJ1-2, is ETGVTQSPTHLIKTRGQQVTLRCSSQSGHNTVSWYQQALGQGPQFIFQYYREEENGRGNFPPRFSGLQFPNYSSELNVNALELDDSALYLCASSLGLPYGYTFGSGTRLTVV.

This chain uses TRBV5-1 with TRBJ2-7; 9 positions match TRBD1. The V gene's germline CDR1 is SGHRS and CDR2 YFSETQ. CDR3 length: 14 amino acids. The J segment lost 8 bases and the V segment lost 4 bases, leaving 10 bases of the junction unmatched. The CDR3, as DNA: TGCGCCAGCAGCGTCGGGACAGGGTATCTCCAGCAGTACTTC. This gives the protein CASSVGTGYLQQYF.

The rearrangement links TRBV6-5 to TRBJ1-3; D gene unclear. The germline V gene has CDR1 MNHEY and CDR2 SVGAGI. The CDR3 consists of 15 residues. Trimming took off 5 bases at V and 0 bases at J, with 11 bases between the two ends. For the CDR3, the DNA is TGTGCCAGCAGTAGAGAGGGTTTCTCTGGAAACACCATATATTTT. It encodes CASSREGFSGNTIYF.

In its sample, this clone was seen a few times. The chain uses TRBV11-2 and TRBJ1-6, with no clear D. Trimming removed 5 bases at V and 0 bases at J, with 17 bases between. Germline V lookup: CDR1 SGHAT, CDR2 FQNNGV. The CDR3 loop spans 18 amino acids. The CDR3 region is CASSPRSGGSSYNSPLHF. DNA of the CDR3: TGTGCCAGCAGCCCTCGCTCGGGCGGGAGCTCCTATAATTCACCCCTCCACTTT.

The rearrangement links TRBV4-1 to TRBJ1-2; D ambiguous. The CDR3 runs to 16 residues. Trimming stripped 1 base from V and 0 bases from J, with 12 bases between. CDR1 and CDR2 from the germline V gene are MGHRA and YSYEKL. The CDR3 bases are TGCGCCAGCAGCCAAGGTGTACAGAGACCTAACTATGGCTACACCTTC. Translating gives CASSQGVQRPNYGYTF.

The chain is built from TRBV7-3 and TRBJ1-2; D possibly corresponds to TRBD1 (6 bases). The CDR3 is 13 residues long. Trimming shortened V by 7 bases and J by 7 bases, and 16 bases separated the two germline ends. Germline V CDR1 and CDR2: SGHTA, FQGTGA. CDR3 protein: CASTPQGSLGYTF. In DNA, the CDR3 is TGTGCCAGCACTCCACAGGGTTCCCTTGGCTACACCTTC.

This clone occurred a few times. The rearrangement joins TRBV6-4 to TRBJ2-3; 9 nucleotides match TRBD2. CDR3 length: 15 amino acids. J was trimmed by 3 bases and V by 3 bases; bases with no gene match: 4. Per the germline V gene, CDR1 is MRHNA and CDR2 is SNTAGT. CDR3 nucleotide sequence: TGTGCCAGCAGTGAGCTAGCGGGGACAACAGATACGCAGTATTTT. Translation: CASSELAGTTDTQYF.

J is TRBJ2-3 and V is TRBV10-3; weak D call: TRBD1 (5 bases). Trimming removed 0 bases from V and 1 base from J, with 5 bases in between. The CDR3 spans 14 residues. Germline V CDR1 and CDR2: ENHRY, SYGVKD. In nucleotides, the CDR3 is TGTGCCATCAGTGAGTCGACAGGCACAGATACGCAGTATTTT. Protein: CAISESTGTDTQYF.

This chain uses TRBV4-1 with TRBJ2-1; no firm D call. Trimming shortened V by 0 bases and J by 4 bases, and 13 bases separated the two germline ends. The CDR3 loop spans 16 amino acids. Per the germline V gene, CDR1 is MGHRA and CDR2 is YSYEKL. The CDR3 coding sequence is TGCGCCAGCAGCCAAGACCAAGTAGGACCTTACAATGAGCAGTTCTTC. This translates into CASSQDQVGPYNEQFF.

Here the CDR3 DNA reads TGTGCCAGCATTCGGCAGGGGGAGGGCTATGGCTACACCTTC. This encodes CASIRQGEGYGYTF. The J gene is TRBJ1-2, the V gene TRBV7-2, with 7 bases matching TRBD1. The CDR3 covers 14 residues. Germline V CDR1 and CDR2: SGHTA, FQGNSA. Unmatched junction bases numbered 9, after V lost 7 bases and J lost 4 bases.

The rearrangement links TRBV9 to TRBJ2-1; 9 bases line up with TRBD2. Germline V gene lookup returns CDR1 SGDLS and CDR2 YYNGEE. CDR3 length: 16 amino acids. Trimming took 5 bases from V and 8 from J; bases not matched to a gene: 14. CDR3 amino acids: CASSPGLAGLRDEQFF. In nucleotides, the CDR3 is TGTGCCAGCAGTCCGGGCCTAGCGGGGCTCCGGGATGAGCAGTTCTTC.

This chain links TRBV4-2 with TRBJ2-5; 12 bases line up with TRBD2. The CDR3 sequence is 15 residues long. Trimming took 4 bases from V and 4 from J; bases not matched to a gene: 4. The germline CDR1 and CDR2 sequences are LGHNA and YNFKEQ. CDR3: CASSLKGLAGETQYF. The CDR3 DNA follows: TGTGCCAGCAGCCTCAAGGGACTAGCGGGAGAGACCCAGTACTTC.

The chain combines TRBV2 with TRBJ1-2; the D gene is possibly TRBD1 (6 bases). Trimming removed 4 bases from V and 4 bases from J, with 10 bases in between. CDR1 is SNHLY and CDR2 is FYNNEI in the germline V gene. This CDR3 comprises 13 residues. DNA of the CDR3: TGTGCCAGCAGTGGTCAGGGGCCCTATGGCTACACCTTC. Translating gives CASSGQGPYGYTF.

CDR3 DNA: TGCGCCAGCAGCTTGCTGGGGGCATCGGGTGGCAATGAGCAGTTCTTC. Protein: CASSLLGASGGNEQFF. The chain joins TRBV5-1 to TRBJ2-1; D perhaps matches TRBD1 (6 bases). V was clipped by 1 base and J by 6 bases, with 17 bases between them. Per the germline V gene, CDR1 is SGHRS and CDR2 is YFSETQ. The CDR3 has 16 amino acids.

The CDR3 DNA is TGTGCCAGTAGTGTCTGGGTTGGGGGGACGAACACTGAAGCTTTCTTT. As protein: CASSVWVGGTNTEAFF. This chain connects TRBV19 to TRBJ1-1; weak D call: TRBD1 (5 bases). V lost 5 bases to trimming and J lost 1 base, with 17 bases between them. The CDR3 is 16 residues long. The germline gives CDR1 LNHDA, CDR2 SQIVND (reference sequence).

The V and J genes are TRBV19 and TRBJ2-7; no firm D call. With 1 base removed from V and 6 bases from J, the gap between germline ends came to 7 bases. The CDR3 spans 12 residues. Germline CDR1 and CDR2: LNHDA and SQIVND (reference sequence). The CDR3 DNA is TGTGCCAGTAGTATAGTTGGATTCGAGCAGTACTTC. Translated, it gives CASSIVGFEQYF.

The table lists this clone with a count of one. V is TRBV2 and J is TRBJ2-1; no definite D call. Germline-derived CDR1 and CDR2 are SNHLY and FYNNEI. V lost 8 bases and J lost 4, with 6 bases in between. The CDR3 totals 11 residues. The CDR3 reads CASLGYNEQFF. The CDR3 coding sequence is TGTGCCAGCCTGGGGTACAATGAGCAGTTCTTC. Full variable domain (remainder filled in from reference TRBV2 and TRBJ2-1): EPEVTQTPSHQVTQMGQEVILRCVPISNHLYFYWYRQILGQKVEFLVSFYNNEISEKSEIFDDQFSVERPDGSNFTLKIRSTKLEDSAMYFCASLGYNEQFFGPGTRLTVL.

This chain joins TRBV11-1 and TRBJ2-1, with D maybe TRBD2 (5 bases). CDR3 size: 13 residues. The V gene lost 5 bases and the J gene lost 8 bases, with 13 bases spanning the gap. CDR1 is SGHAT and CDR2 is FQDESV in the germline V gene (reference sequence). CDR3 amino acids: CASSVPERDEQFF. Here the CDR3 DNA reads TGTGCCAGCAGCGTACCAGAGAGGGATGAGCAGTTCTTC.

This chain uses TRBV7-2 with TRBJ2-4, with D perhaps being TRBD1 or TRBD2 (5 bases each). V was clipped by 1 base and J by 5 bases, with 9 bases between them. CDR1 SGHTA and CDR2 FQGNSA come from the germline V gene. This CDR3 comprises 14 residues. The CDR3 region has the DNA TGTGCCAGCAGCTTAGGGGGCGGGCAAAACATTCAGTACTTC. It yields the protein CASSLGGGQNIQYF.

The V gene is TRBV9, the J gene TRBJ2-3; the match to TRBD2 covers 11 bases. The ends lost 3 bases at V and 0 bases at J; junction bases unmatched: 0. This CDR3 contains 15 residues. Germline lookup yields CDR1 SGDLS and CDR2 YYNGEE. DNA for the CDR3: TGTGCCAGCAGCGCTAGCGGGGGGAGCACAGATACGCAGTATTTT. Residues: CASSASGGSTDTQYF.

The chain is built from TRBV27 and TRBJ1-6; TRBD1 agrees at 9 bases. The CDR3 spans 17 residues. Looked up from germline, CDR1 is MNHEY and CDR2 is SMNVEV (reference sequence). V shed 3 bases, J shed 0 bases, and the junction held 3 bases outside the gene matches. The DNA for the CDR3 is TGTGCCAGCAGTTTTACAGGGGGCGGCTCCTATAATTCACCCCTCCACTTT. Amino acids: CASSFTGGGSYNSPLHF.

CDR3 region: CASSKEDGGLGLGYTF. The CDR3 bases are TGTGCCAGCAGCAAAGAGGACGGGGGGCTCGGGCTTGGCTACACCTTC. The chain joins TRBV21-1 to TRBJ1-2. TRBV21-1 is flagged as a pseudogene. The CDR3 sequence is 16 residues long.

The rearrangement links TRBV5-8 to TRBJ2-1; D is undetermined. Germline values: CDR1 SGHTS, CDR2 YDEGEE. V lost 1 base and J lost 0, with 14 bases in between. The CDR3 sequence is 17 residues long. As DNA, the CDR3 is TGTGCCAGCAGCTTGCGGAGCGCCTCCAGCTCCTACAATGAGCAGTTCTTC. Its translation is CASSLRSASSSYNEQFF.

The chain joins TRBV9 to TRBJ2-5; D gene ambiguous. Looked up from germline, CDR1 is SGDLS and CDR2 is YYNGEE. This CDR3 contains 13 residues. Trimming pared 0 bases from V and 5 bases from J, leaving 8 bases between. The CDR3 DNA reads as TGTGCCAGCAGCGTAGCCAATAGGGAGACCCAGTACTTC. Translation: CASSVANRETQYF.

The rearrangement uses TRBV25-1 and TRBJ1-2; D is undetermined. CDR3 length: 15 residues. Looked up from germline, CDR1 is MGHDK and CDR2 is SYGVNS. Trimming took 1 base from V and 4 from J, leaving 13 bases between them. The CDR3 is CASSESGSRVYGYTF. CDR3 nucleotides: TGTGCCAGCAGTGAATCGGGTAGTCGTGTCTATGGCTACACCTTC.

The CDR3 DNA reads as TGTGCCAGTAGTATGGGACAGGAATTTACTGAAGCTTTCTTT. Encoded protein: CASSMGQEFTEAFF. The chain couples TRBV19 to TRBJ1-1; TRBD1 matches at 8 bases. Germline-derived CDR1 and CDR2 are LNHDA and SQIVND (reference sequence). This CDR3 comprises 14 residues. The V segment lost 3 bases and the J segment 5 bases; nucleotides outside the gene matches: 5. Together with reference TRBV19 and TRBJ1-1, the CDR3 gives the full variable domain: DGGITQSPKYLFRKEGQNVTLSCEQNLNHDAMYWYRQDPGQGLRLIYYSQIVNDFQKGDIAEGYSVSREKKESFPLTVTSAQKNPTAFYLCASSMGQEFTEAFFGQGTRLTVV.

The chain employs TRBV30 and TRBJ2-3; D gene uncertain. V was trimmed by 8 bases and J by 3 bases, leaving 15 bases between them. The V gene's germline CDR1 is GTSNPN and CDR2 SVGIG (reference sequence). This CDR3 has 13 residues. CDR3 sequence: CAAASPPTDTQYF. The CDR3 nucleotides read TGTGCCGCGGCTTCCCCTCCGACAGATACGCAGTATTTT.

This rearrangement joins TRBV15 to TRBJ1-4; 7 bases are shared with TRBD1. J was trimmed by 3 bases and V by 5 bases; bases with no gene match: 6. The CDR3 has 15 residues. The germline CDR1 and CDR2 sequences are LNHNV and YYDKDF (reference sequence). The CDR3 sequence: CATSLNRGSNEKLFF. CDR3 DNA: TGTGCCACCAGCTTAAACAGGGGATCTAATGAAAAACTGTTTTTT.

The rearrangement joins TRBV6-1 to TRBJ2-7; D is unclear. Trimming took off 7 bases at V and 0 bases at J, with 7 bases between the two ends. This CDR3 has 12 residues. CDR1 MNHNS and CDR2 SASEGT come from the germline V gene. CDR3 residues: CASTGSSYEQYF. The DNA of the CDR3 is TGTGCCAGCACGGGCAGCTCCTACGAGCAGTACTTC.